The rows below give T cell receptor beta chains drawn from one sample of a study of T cells after yellow fever vaccination. TCRdb used MiXCR to reprocess the 5' RACE reads, holding one entry per CDR3 protein. The data show hundreds of thousands of distinct CDR3 sequences, less than 20% seen once. The specimen comprised PBMCs, sampled around 5 days after the first yellow fever vaccination. Receptors were obtained from a man in his late teens or twenties who received the YFV17D yellow fever vaccine. Both conserved end residues are trimmed from each CDR3. Expanded clones are given a class, and other clones once, few, many or no size at all.

V gene: TRBV7-2
clone size: many
J gene: TRBJ1-4
CDR3 protein: ASSPLHLRGEKLF

V gene: TRBV20-1
clone size: few
J gene: TRBJ2-1
CDR3 protein: SAGPQDRGGNEQF

V gene: TRBV19
clone size: .
J gene: TRBJ2-2
CDR3 protein: ASSPYRELSGELF

V gene: TRBV4-2
clone size: few
J gene: TRBJ1-1
CDR3 protein: ASSQEGGRDRGHSEAF

V gene: TRBV4-2
clone size: .
J gene: TRBJ2-3
CDR3 protein: ASSQDLFELYSSTDTQY

V gene: TRBV7-9
clone size: .
J gene: TRBJ2-5
CDR3 protein: ASNPGTGYQETQY

V gene: TRBV18
clone size: .
J gene: TRBJ1-1
CDR3 protein: ASSSGMKPGD

V gene: TRBV4-3
clone size: few
J gene: TRBJ2-5
CDR3 protein: ASSRGTSGMETQY

V gene: TRBV12-5
clone size: .
J gene: TRBJ2-2
CDR3 protein: ASGLGKAGDFSGELF

V gene: TRBV7-2
clone size: .
J gene: TRBJ2-7
CDR3 protein: ASSLGFGWYEQY

V gene: TRBV7-2
clone size: few
J gene: TRBJ2-5
CDR3 protein: ASSWMPGLGGETQY

V gene: TRBV3-1
clone size: few
J gene: TRBJ1-1
CDR3 protein: ASSPRAGGTEAF

V gene: TRBV3-1
clone size: few
J gene: TRBJ2-5
CDR3 protein: ASSQELVQETQY

V gene: TRBV28
clone size: .
J gene: TRBJ1-1
CDR3 protein: ASTLDSMNTEAF